This T cell receptor beta chain was found in a study of blood T cell repertoires in COVID-19. Study context: Material from acute and convalescent COVID-19 was sourced from the United States, Italy and Spain.

Authors' analysis steps: Reference gene primer amplification gave estimated nucleated cell counts. The repertoire was sequenced with immunoSEQ multiplex PCR; TCRdb's copy has only in-frame clones and lacks some. V and J calls and clone size come straight from that table; D and trimming were deduced from the DNA. The sample consists of 110,000 or so clones, about four fifths of them appearing once. There are a few counts of this clone. With 4 bases clipped from V and 4 bases from J, the junction kept 8 bases outside the gene matches. CDR3 size: 15 residues. Germline V gene data show CDR1 as LNHDA and CDR2 as SQIVND (reference sequence).

The origin of this receptor is a woman in her 70s with acute or convalescent COVID-19. This chain links TRBV19 with TRBJ1-2, with 8 nucleotides matching TRBD1. Input material: peripheral blood. In DNA form, the CDR3 reads TGTGCCAGTAGTACACAGGGGGATGTCGTCTATGGCTACACCTTC. Its protein product is CASSTQGDVVYGYTF. Combining the CDR3 with reference TRBV19 and TRBJ1-2 gives the whole variable domain DGGITQSPKYLFRKEGQNVTLSCEQNLNHDAMYWYRQDPGQGLRLIYYSQIVNDFQKGDIAEGYSVSREKKESFPLTVTSAQKNPTAFYLCASSTQGDVVYGYTFGSGTRLTVV.